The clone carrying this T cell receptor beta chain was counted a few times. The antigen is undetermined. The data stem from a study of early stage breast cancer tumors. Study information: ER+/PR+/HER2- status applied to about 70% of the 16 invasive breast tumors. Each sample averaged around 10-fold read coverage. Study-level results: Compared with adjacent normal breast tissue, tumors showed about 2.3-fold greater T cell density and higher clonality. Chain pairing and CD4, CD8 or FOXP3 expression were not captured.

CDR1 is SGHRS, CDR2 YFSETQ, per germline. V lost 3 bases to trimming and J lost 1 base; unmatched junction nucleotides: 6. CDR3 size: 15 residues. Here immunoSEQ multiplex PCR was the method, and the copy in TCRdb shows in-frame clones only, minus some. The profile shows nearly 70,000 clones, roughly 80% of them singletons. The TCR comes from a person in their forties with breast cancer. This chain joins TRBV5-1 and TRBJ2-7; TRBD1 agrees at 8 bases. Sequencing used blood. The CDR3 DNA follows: TGCGCCAGCAGCTCCGGGACAGGCGCTTCCTACGAGCAGTACTTC. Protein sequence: CASSSGTGASYEQYF.